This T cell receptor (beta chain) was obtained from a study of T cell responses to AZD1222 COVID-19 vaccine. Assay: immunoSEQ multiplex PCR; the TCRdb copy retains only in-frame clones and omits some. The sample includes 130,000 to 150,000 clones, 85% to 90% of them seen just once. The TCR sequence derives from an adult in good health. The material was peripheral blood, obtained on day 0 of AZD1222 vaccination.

Written as DNA, the CDR3 is TGTGCCAGCTGGAAGGATACGCAGTATTTT. Its translation is CASWKDTQYF. The chain employs TRBV6-6 and TRBJ2-3; D gene unclear. Trimming left V 8 bases short and J 6 bases short, with 6 bases between. The CDR3 has 10 residues. Germline CDR1 and CDR2: MNHNY and SVGAGI (reference sequence).